These 25 T cell receptor beta chains came from one sample sequenced in a study of blood T cell repertoires in COVID-19. The table came from immunoSEQ multiplex PCR; TCRdb's copy has only in-frame clones and leaves some out. Altogether approximately 130,000 clones are present, 75% to 90% being singletons, with the ten largest covering 4.3%. The sample comprised peripheral blood. These receptors were collected from a human donor in a cohort sampled during active COVID-19.

The rearrangement links TRBV7-8 to TRBJ1-1; D is possibly TRBD1 (6 bases). V was trimmed by 1 base and J by 1 base, leaving 10 bases between them. The germline V gene has CDR1 SGHVS and CDR2 FQNEAQ. The CDR3 extends over 15 amino acids. The CDR3 spells CASSLGGTPNTEAFF. The CDR3 DNA is TGTGCCAGCAGCTTAGGAGGGACACCGAACACTGAAGCTTTCTTT.

The V and J genes are TRBV4-3 and TRBJ1-6; TRBD1 matches 8 bases. J lost 9 bases, V lost 0 bases, and 10 bases had no gene match. CDR1 and CDR2 (germline): LGHNA, YSLEER. CDR3 length: 17 amino acids. The CDR3 bases are TGCGCCAGCAGCCAAGAAAACCAACAGGGGGATGGTTCACCCCTCCACTTT. It translates to CASSQENQQGDGSPLHF.

The chain uses TRBV6-1 and TRBJ1-5; maybe TRBD1 (5 bases). Germline V gives CDR1 MNHNS, CDR2 SASEGT. The CDR3 loop spans 16 amino acids. Trimming pared 4 bases from V and 2 bases from J, leaving 15 bases between. CDR3 loop: CASSGAGNSGNQPQHF. The CDR3 region has the DNA TGTGCCAGCAGTGGGGCAGGGAATAGTGGCAATCAGCCCCAGCATTTT.

The chain combines TRBV11-1 with TRBJ2-5; the D is unclear. CDR3 length: 11 residues. V was cut by 8 bases and J by 5 bases, with 9 bases left in between. Germline V lookup: CDR1 SGHAT, CDR2 FQDESV (reference sequence). CDR3 loop: CASGVGETQYF. The CDR3 nucleotides are TGTGCCAGCGGAGTTGGGGAGACCCAGTACTTC.

This clone occurred a few times. The J gene is TRBJ1-6, the V gene TRBV7-8; 8 bases map to TRBD1. The CDR3 length is 15 residues. V lost 5 bases to trimming and J lost 9 bases; unmatched junction nucleotides: 9. Germline lookup yields CDR1 SGHVS and CDR2 FQNEAQ. The CDR3 DNA reads TGTGCCAGCAGCCCCCTGACAGGGGAGTTTTCACCCCTCCACTTT. Translation gives CASSPLTGEFSPLHF.

The V gene is TRBV5-1, the J gene TRBJ2-1; 13 bases line up with TRBD2. Germline V lookup: CDR1 SGHRS, CDR2 YFSETQ. This CDR3 region has 16 residues. J gave up 5 bases and V 3 bases, and 5 bases lay outside the gene matches. CDR3 amino acids: CASSWGLAGRDNEQFF. The CDR3 region has the DNA TGCGCCAGCAGCTGGGGACTAGCGGGGAGAGACAATGAGCAGTTCTTC.

The J gene is TRBJ2-7, the V gene TRBV27, with D maybe TRBD1 (7 bases). Trimming removed 5 bases at V and 2 bases at J, with 13 bases between. Germline values: CDR1 MNHEY, CDR2 SMNVEV (reference sequence). This CDR3 contains 14 residues. The CDR3 DNA sequence: TGTGCCAGCAGTCCCCAGGGGGGAACCTACGAGCAGTACTTC. Translated, it gives CASSPQGGTYEQYF.

The chain carries TRBV19 and TRBJ1-5; no clear D gene. CDR3 length equals 15 residues. V was cut by 3 bases and J by 7 bases, with 16 bases left in between. Looked up from germline, CDR1 is LNHDA and CDR2 is SQIVND (reference sequence). The CDR3 coding sequence is TGTGCCAGTAGTATTAATCTCGGGTCGGGGCAGCCCCAGCATTTT. Its protein is CASSINLGSGQPQHF.

This chain links TRBV6-5 with TRBJ2-1, with a tentative D call TRBD2 (6 bases). Germline assignment: CDR1 MNHEY and CDR2 SVGAGI. V dropped 2 bases and J dropped 1 base, with 12 bases sitting between them. The CDR3 spans 16 residues. The CDR3 DNA reads TGTGCCAGCAGTTACCTTTCGGGGAGGTCCTACAATGAGCAGTTCTTC. Protein sequence: CASSYLSGRSYNEQFF.

This clone was recorded once. This chain links TRBV19 with TRBJ1-1; no clear D. V was cut by 5 bases and J by 1 base, with 14 bases left in between. The V gene's germline CDR1 is LNHDA and CDR2 SQIVND (reference sequence). The CDR3 loop spans 15 amino acids. CDR3 loop: CASSPREVPNTEAFF. In nucleotides, the CDR3 is TGTGCCAGTAGTCCCCGGGAGGTGCCGAACACTGAAGCTTTCTTT.

This chain uses TRBV3-1 (or the pseudogene TRBV3-2) with TRBJ2-1; unclear D gene. Trimming stripped 5 bases from V and 8 bases from J, with 7 bases between. This CDR3 is built from 11 residues. The V gene's germline CDR1 is LGHDT and CDR2 YNNKEL (reference sequence). CDR3 bases: TGTGCCAGCAGCGGAGAGGATGAGCAGTTCTTC. Its protein product is CASSGEDEQFF.

This chain uses TRBV2 with TRBJ2-7, with 10 bases matching TRBD1. V shed 11 bases and J 5 bases; nucleotides not matched to a gene: 6. The CDR3 runs to 12 residues. Germline values: CDR1 SNHLY, CDR2 FYNNEI. The DNA of the CDR3 is TGTGCCGCTTCCGGGACAGGGGACGAGCAGTACTTC. The encoded protein is CAASGTGDEQYF.

Only one count was recorded for this clone. The V gene is TRBV4-3, the J gene TRBJ2-1; TRBD2 matches 7 bases. The CDR3 spans 17 residues. Trimming cost V 0 bases and J 2 bases; bases outside gene matches: 7. Per the germline V gene, CDR1 is LGHNA and CDR2 is YSLEER. CDR3 sequence reads: CASSQERASGTYNEQFF. CDR3 DNA sequence: TGCGCCAGCAGCCAAGAAAGGGCTAGCGGAACCTACAATGAGCAGTTCTTC.

The genes are TRBV5-5 and TRBJ1-5; 7 positions agree with TRBD1. The CDR3 length is 16 residues. CDR1 is SGHKS and CDR2 is YYEKEE in the germline V gene (reference sequence). The V gene end was trimmed by 0 bases and the J gene end by 4 bases; junction bases not matched to a gene: 7. Here the CDR3 reads CASSLEPGQWNQPQHF. The CDR3 nucleotides read TGTGCCAGCAGCTTGGAACCGGGACAGTGGAATCAGCCCCAGCATTTT. Together with reference TRBV5-5 and TRBJ1-5, the CDR3 gives the full variable domain: DAGVTQSPTHLIKTRGQQVTLRCSPISGHKSVSWYQQVLGQGPQFIFQYYEKEERGRGNFPDRFSARQFPNYSSELNVNALLLGDSALYLCASSLEPGQWNQPQHFGDGTRLSIL.

The genes are TRBV11-1 and TRBJ2-7; possibly TRBD1 for D (5 bases). Trimming shortened V by 5 bases and J by 0 bases, and 14 bases separated the two germline ends. Germline V gene sequence: CDR1 SGHAT, CDR2 FQDESV (reference sequence). CDR3 length equals 15 residues. CDR3 sequence reads: CASSALRGSSYEQYF. The CDR3 DNA follows: TGTGCCAGCAGCGCTTTAAGGGGCTCCTCCTACGAGCAGTACTTC. The whole variable domain, remainder taken from reference TRBV11-1 and TRBJ2-7, is EAEVAQSPRYKITEKSQAVAFWCDPISGHATLYWYRQILGQGPELLVQFQDESVVDDSQLPKDRFSAERLKGVDSTLKIQPAELGDSAMYLCASSALRGSSYEQYFGPGTRLTVT.

The chain uses TRBV7-8 and TRBJ2-5, with a weak D call TRBD1 (5 bases). The CDR3 runs 13 residues. The germline CDR1 and CDR2 sequences are SGHVS and FQNEAQ. Trimming took off 5 bases at V and 2 bases at J, with 9 bases between the two ends. CDR3 in DNA: TGTGCCAGCAGCCGGACATTACAAGAGACCCAGTACTTC. Its translation is CASSRTLQETQYF.

CDR3 sequence reads: CASSATAMNTEAFF. The CDR3 region has the DNA TGTGCCAGCAGCGCTACTGCTATGAACACTGAAGCTTTCTTT. J is TRBJ1-1 and V is TRBV9; D is unresolved. The germline V gene encodes CDR1 SGDLS and CDR2 YYNGEE. The ends were cut back, 3 bases at V and 0 bases at J, with 9 bases in the middle. CDR3 size: 14 residues.

The chain joins TRBV28 to TRBJ2-2, with a possible D match to TRBD1 (6 bases). The CDR3 sequence is 14 residues long. V lost 3 bases and J lost 10, with 15 bases in between. CDR1 and CDR2 from the germline V gene are MDHEN and SYDVKM. The CDR3 reads CASSLGFTGKELFF. The DNA of the CDR3 is TGTGCCAGCAGTTTGGGGTTTACAGGGAAGGAGCTGTTTTTT.

This chain uses TRBV9 with TRBJ2-3; 8 bases line up with TRBD1. Losses at the gene ends were 3 bases for V and 3 bases for J; bases not matched to a gene: 6. CDR3 length: 15 residues. CDR1 and CDR2 (germline): SGDLS, YYNGEE. CDR3 sequence: CASSGQGLVTDTQYF. The CDR3 nucleotides read TGTGCCAGCAGCGGACAGGGGCTGGTTACAGATACGCAGTATTTT.

The rearrangement uses TRBV29-1 and TRBJ1-2; D is perhaps TRBD1 (6 bases). Germline V gene lookup returns CDR1 SQVTM and CDR2 ANQGSEA. The CDR3 is 12 residues long. V was cut by 6 bases and J by 4 bases, with 12 bases left in between. CDR3 DNA sequence: TGCAGCGTCGTAACAGGGACCTATGGCTACACCTTC. Protein product: CSVVTGTYGYTF.

This chain joins TRBV7-3 and TRBJ2-2; 9 positions agree with TRBD1. V shed 5 bases, J shed 5 bases, and the junction held 6 bases outside the gene matches. Germline CDR1 SGHTA, CDR2 FQGTGA. The CDR3 contains 15 residues. Here the CDR3 reads CASSRDRVETGELFF. Here the CDR3 DNA reads TGTGCCAGCAGCCGGGACAGGGTAGAAACCGGGGAGCTGTTTTTT.

The rearrangement uses TRBV30 and TRBJ1-1, with 7 bases fitting TRBD1. Germline assignment: CDR1 GTSNPN and CDR2 SVGIG (reference sequence). After removal of 5 bases from V and 4 bases from J, the junction contained 4 bases not matched to a gene. The CDR3 is 12 amino acids. CDR3 amino acids: CAWSGTVTEAFF. In nucleotides, the CDR3 is TGTGCCTGGTCCGGGACAGTCACTGAAGCTTTCTTT.

The chain is built from TRBV5-1 and TRBJ1-1, with 7 bases identical to TRBD1. The CDR3 is 15 residues long. Germline values: CDR1 SGHRS, CDR2 YFSETQ. With V trimmed by 9 bases and J by 3 bases, 14 bases remained unmatched. The CDR3 nucleotides are TGCGCCATAAGGGACAGCCGACTTCTCGACACTGAAGCTTTCTTT. Translated: CAIRDSRLLDTEAFF.

J is TRBJ1-3 and V is TRBV9, with 8 bases lining up with TRBD1. The CDR3 length is 16 residues. CDR1 is SGDLS and CDR2 is YYNGEE in the germline V gene. The J segment lost 3 bases and the V segment lost 0 bases, leaving 5 bases of the junction unmatched. CDR3 nucleotides: TGTGCCAGCAGCGTAGCCCCAGGGGGCAGTGGAAACACCATATATTTT. Residues: CASSVAPGGSGNTIYF.

The chain uses TRBV6-1 and TRBJ1-1; no clear D. Germline V lookup: CDR1 MNHNS, CDR2 SASEGT. CDR3 length equals 14 residues. Trimming shortened V by 3 bases and J by 5 bases, and 13 bases separated the two germline ends. CDR3 DNA sequence: TGTGCCAGCAGTGACCTTGCACAGACGACTGAAGCTTTCTTT. This sequence encodes CASSDLAQTTEAFF.